The 5 T cell receptor beta chains in this list originate from one sample, sequenced in a study of T cell responses to AZD1222 COVID-19 vaccine. Clones were read by immunoSEQ multiplex PCR, and TCRdb kept only the in-frame ones, dropping some. The data contain about 120,000 clones, roughly 87% of them singletons. Sequencing used peripheral blood, obtained on day 0 of AZD1222 vaccination. These receptors originate from an adult in good health.

The chain combines TRBV5-1 with TRBJ2-3; tentatively, D is TRBD1 (6 bases). CDR3 length equals 14 residues. The V gene's germline CDR1 is SGHRS and CDR2 YFSETQ. Between the trimmed V and J ends, which lost 0 bases and 5 bases, there was a span of 10 bases. CDR3 in amino acids: CASSLARGIDTQYF. CDR3 in DNA: TGCGCCAGCAGCTTGGCCAGGGGTATAGATACGCAGTATTTT.

The gene calls are TRBV5-1 and TRBJ2-3; D is perhaps TRBD1 or TRBD2 (5 bases each). Germline V gene sequence: CDR1 SGHRS, CDR2 YFSETQ. The germline V and J ends were trimmed by 0 bases and 1 base, with 6 bases remaining between them. This CDR3 is 14 amino acids long. In nucleotides, the CDR3 is TGCGCCAGCAGCTTGGAGGGACGCACAGATACGCAGTATTTT. This codes for CASSLEGRTDTQYF. Variable domain in full (rest from reference TRBV5-1 and TRBJ2-3): KAGVTQTPRYLIKTRGQQVTLSCSPISGHRSVSWYQQTPGQGLQFLFEYFSETQRNKGNFPGRFSGRQFSNSRSEMNVSTLELGDSALYLCASSLEGRTDTQYFGPGTRLTVL.

The chain recombines TRBV18 with TRBJ2-3; 7 bases are shared with TRBD1. The J segment lost 0 bases and the V segment lost 3 bases, leaving 3 bases of the junction unmatched. The CDR3 covers 15 residues. Per the germline V gene, CDR1 is KGHSH and CDR2 is LQKENI. The CDR3, as DNA: TGTGCCAGCTCACCTTGGACAGGAAGCACAGATACGCAGTATTTT. Amino acid sequence: CASSPWTGSTDTQYF.

The J gene is TRBJ2-7, the V gene TRBV12-3 or TRBV12-4; a weak D match, TRBD1 (6 bases). CDR3 length: 13 residues. Deletions cut 2 bases from V and 5 bases from J, with 10 bases between. CDR3 sequence reads: CASSLLTGNEQYF. CDR3 DNA: TGTGCCAGCAGTTTACTCACAGGGAACGAGCAGTACTTC.

The chain couples TRBV5-1 to TRBJ1-1; D gene ambiguous. Deletions cut 1 base from V and 7 bases from J, with 11 bases between. Germline-derived CDR1 and CDR2 are SGHRS and YFSETQ. The CDR3 extends over 13 amino acids. CDR3 sequence (DNA): TGCGCCAGCAGCTTGAAGGCAAATGGTGAAGCTTTCTTT. It is translated as CASSLKANGEAFF.